This T cell receptor (beta chain) comes out of a study of tumor-infiltrating lymphocytes in primary liver carcinoma. Study context: Those sampled were patients whose primary liver carcinoma was treated by surgical resection. The study included patients who were men and women aged 30 to 69 years.

Blood RNA was derived from unsorted whole blood, and germline DNA was extracted too. Peripheral blood, approximately 4 milliliters, was collected prior to surgery. This clonotype has a handful of counts. This clone may be a read error of a much larger clone one base away. CDR3 length: 13 residues. CDR1 is SGHAT and CDR2 is FQDESV in the germline V gene (reference sequence). Total RNA (around 500 ng) served as template for TCR beta cDNA synthesis primed by a constant-region primer. Each TCR beta library was derived from three nested multiplex PCR rounds that employed slightly modified ARM-PCR. TRBV1-TRBV30 forward primers paired with a C-beta reverse primer were used in the first two PCR rounds, which ran approximately 10 cycles each. TCRdb analysed the multiplex PCR reads with MiXCR anew, one entry per CDR3 protein. The sample has 250,000 to 350,000 distinct CDR3 sequences, 50% to 60% seen once.

The sequencing input was peripheral blood. The clonotype originates from a woman between 25 and 40 years old with primary liver carcinoma and hepatitis B virus infection. The genes are TRBV11-1 and TRBJ2-1, with TRBD2 matching over 7 bases. Here the CDR3 DNA reads TGTGCCAGCAGCGGGAGGGCGTACAGTGAGCAGTTCTTC. This translates into CASSGRAYSEQFF.